The TCR beta chain described here comes from a study of cytomegalovirus exposure and HLA in healthy donors. Study findings and constraints: Using a false discovery rate of 0.05, a later analysis showed that 16,951 TCR beta sequences were associated with HLA alleles. A later analysis found TCR association rates differed by HLA locus, highest for DRB1 and lowest for HLA-C.

The CDR3 covers 15 residues. Per the germline V gene, CDR1 is SGHNT and CDR2 is YENEEA. Trimming pared 4 bases from V and 1 base from J, leaving 13 bases between. Vbeta (60) and Jbeta (13) primers were used in the PCR. Profiled with immunoSEQ multiplex PCR; TCRdb holds only in-frame clones, not every one. The profile shows 170,000 or so clones, roughly 75% of them singletons. Note on this clone: Its cognate antigen is unknown.

This clonotype originated in a man aged 35 to 55 in good health and CMV-seronegative. Sample: PBMCs. The chain couples TRBV11-3 to TRBJ1-1, with D maybe TRBD1 (5 bases). The CDR3 DNA reads TGTGCCAGCAGCTCCAGGGAGGGGACGAACACTGAAGCTTTCTTT. Translation: CASSSREGTNTEAFF.